A selection of T cell receptor beta chains follows, all from one sample in a study of regulatory T cells in long-lasting Graves disease. TCRdb itself ran the multiplex PCR reads through MiXCR, one entry per CDR3 protein. Of 420,000 or so distinct CDR3 sequences listed, about 16% are singletons. This sample also belongs to another study, concerning T cells in Graves' hyperthyroidism and ophthalmopathy.

This specimen consisted of peripheral blood mononuclear cells (PBMCs), obtained at new diagnosis, from a patient treated with antithyroid drugs. The receptors stem from a woman aged 18-35 years with Graves disease. Both conserved end residues are part of each CDR3. The D gene is left open where the match is weak. Only some rows state a clone size, as once, few, many or a class for expanded clones.

J | D | size | V | CDR3 | DNA
TRBJ1-1 | TRBD1 | few | TRBV10-1 | CASARQGGTEAFF | TGCGCCAGCGCCCGGCAGGGGGGCACTGAAGCTTTCTTT
TRBJ1-2 | . | few | TRBV5-1 | CASSLEGPIPYGYTF | TGCGCCAGCAGCTTGGAAGGACCCATCCCATATGGCTACACCTTC
TRBJ2-1 | . | many | TRBV28 | CASSYPSKPYNEQFF | TGTGCCAGCAGCTACCCGTCGAAACCTTACAATGAGCAGTTCTTC
TRBJ2-1 | TRBD2 | . | TRBV14 | CASSRPGTSIYEQFF | TGTGCCAGCAGCCGGCCCGGGACTAGCATATATGAGCAGTTCTTC
TRBJ1-5 | . | few | TRBV27 | CASSLYGQNQPQHF | TGTGCCAGCAGTTTATACGGACAGAATCAGCCCCAGCATTTT
TRBJ1-1 | TRBD1 | many | TRBV29-1 | CSVEQGGNTEAFF | TGCAGCGTTGAACAGGGGGGAAACACTGAAGCTTTCTTT
TRBJ2-1 | . | . | TRBV6-1 | CASRRPTGSNEQFF | TGTGCCAGCAGACGTCCGACAGGTTCGAATGAGCAGTTCTTC
TRBJ1-5 | . | many | TRBV24-1 | CATSDFVSNQPQHF | TGTGCCACCAGTGATTTTGTCAGCAATCAGCCCCAGCATTTT
TRBJ2-7 | . | few | TRBV30 | CAWSPEVFNEQYF | TGTGCCTGGAGTCCGGAGGTTTTCAACGAGCAGTACTTC
TRBJ2-1 | TRBD1 | . | TRBV7-8 | CASSFRSYGTGSNEQFF | TGTGCCAGCAGCTTTCGCTCATACGGGACAGGGTCCAATGAGCAGTTCTTC
TRBJ2-7 | TRBD2 | many | TRBV7-6 | CASSLAISGSPDEQYF | TGTGCCAGCAGCTTAGCTATTAGCGGGAGTCCCGACGAGCAGTACTTC
TRBJ2-3 | . | few | TRBV20-1 | CSARGSLVGATDTQYF | TGCAGTGCTAGAGGGAGCCTAGTGGGGGCCACAGATACGCAGTATTTT
TRBJ2-3 | . | few | TRBV27 | CASSPLVEAGDTQYF | TGTGCCAGCAGTCCCTTGGTAGAGGCTGGAGATACGCAGTATTTT
TRBJ1-3 | . | many | TRBV12-3/TRBV12-4 | CASSFSKNTIYF | TGTGCCAGCAGTTTCTCCAAGAACACCATATATTTT
TRBJ2-3 | . | many | TRBV29-1 | CSADQGISTDTQYF | TGCAGCGCCGACCAGGGAATAAGCACAGATACGCAGTATTTT
TRBJ2-7 | TRBD1 | many | TRBV2 | CASSGGSNEQYF | TGTGCCAGCTCAGGGGGCAGCAACGAGCAGTACTTC
TRBJ2-3 | . | few | TRBV14 | CASSQDFNTDTQYF | TGTGCCAGCAGCCAAGACTTTAACACAGATACGCAGTATTTT
TRBJ2-1 | TRBD2 | few | TRBV5-1 | CASSISGRGTFEQFF | TGCGCCAGCAGCATTAGCGGGAGGGGTACTTTTGAGCAGTTCTTC
TRBJ1-1 | . | . | TRBV20-1 | CSARVSTGGNTEAFF | TGCAGTGCTAGAGTCTCGACGGGGGGGAACACTGAAGCTTTCTTT
TRBJ1-5 | . | few | TRBV20-1 | CSATYWGNQPQHF | TGCAGTGCTACTTATTGGGGCAATCAGCCCCAGCATTTT
TRBJ2-2 | TRBD2 | few | TRBV10-1 | CASSELLAGGRTGELFF | TGCGCCAGCAGTGAGTTACTAGCGGGAGGAAGAACCGGGGAGCTGTTTTTT
TRBJ2-2 | TRBD2 | few | TRBV7-2 | CASSLWAGGPRNTGELFF | TGTGCCAGCAGCTTATGGGCGGGAGGGCCGCGAAACACCGGGGAGCTGTTTTTT
TRBJ2-6 | TRBD2 | many | TRBV7-2 | CASSSRTSGGVANVLTF | TGTGCCAGCAGCTCGCGGACTAGCGGGGGGGTGGCCAACGTCCTGACTTTC
TRBJ2-1 | TRBD2 | . | TRBV19 | CASSLLGTSGSYNEQFF | TGTGCCAGTAGTCTACTAGGGACTAGCGGCTCCTACAATGAGCAGTTCTTC
TRBJ2-3 | TRBD1 | many | TRBV3-1 | CASSRDRATDTQYF | TGTGCCAGCAGCCGGGACAGGGCAACAGATACGCAGTATTTT
TRBJ2-2 | . | . | TRBV11-2 | CASSLVGSGANTGELFF | TGCGCCAGCAGCTTGGTTGGTAGCGGAGCAAACACCGGGGAGCTGTTTTTT
TRBJ2-3 | . | many | TRBV9 | CASSVRPRGTDTQYF | TGTGCCAGCAGCGTAAGGCCCCGGGGGACAGATACGCAGTATTTT
TRBJ2-3 | . | few | TRBV30 | CAWSKGSAGTDTQYF | TGTGCCTGGAGTAAAGGCTCCGCGGGCACAGATACGCAGTATTTT
TRBJ2-1 | . | few | TRBV19 | CATSGQPPPGGRAGEQFF | TGTGCCACCTCGGGACAGCCGCCGCCTGGGGGGAGGGCCGGGGAGCAGTTCTTC
TRBJ2-7 | TRBD1 | . | TRBV5-1 | CASSLGQGVQQYF | TGCGCCAGCAGCTTGGGACAGGGGGTCCAGCAGTACTTC
TRBJ2-7 | TRBD2 | many | TRBV6-1 | CASQAASGRLSSYEQYF | TGTGCCAGCCAGGCGGCTAGCGGGAGGCTCAGCTCCTACGAGCAGTACTTC
TRBJ2-7 | TRBD2 | many | TRBV20-1 | CSASKTSGTPLAVDF | TGCAGTGCTTCCAAGACTAGCGGGACCCCTCTGGCAGTGGACTTC
TRBJ2-1 | TRBD1 | many | TRBV12-3/TRBV12-4 | CASSRPGQPSLGKYNEQFF | TGTGCCAGCAGCCGCCCGGGACAGCCAAGCCTTGGGAAGTACAATGAGCAGTTCTTC
TRBJ1-2 | . | . | TRBV20-1 | CSARDSIRGLYGYTF | TGCAGTGCTAGAGATTCAATTCGGGGGCTCTATGGCTACACCTTC
TRBJ2-7 | TRBD2 | many | TRBV28 | CASSLTREGLDEQYF | TGTGCCAGCAGTTTGACGCGGGAGGGCCTCGACGAGCAGTACTTC
TRBJ2-1 | TRBD2 | . | TRBV20-1 | CSARDRASGYNEQFF | TGCAGTGCTAGAGATCGGGCTAGCGGGTACAATGAGCAGTTCTTC
TRBJ2-3 | . | few | TRBV14 | CASSHRRSSLAFTDTQYF | TGTGCCAGCAGCCATAGAAGATCAAGCCTCGCTTTCACAGATACGCAGTATTTT
TRBJ2-5 | . | few | TRBV28 | CASTAAYQETQYF | TGTGCCAGCACCGCCGCGTACCAAGAGACCCAGTACTTC
TRBJ1-3 | . | . | TRBV6-1 | CASRKGQASSGNTIYF | TGTGCCAGCAGAAAGGGGCAGGCGAGCTCTGGAAACACCATATATTTT
TRBJ1-2 | . | many | TRBV28 | CASSPLPGTTTNYGYTF | TGTGCCAGCAGTCCTCTCCCTGGGACAACTACTAACTATGGCTACACCTTC
TRBJ2-3 | . | many | TRBV2 | CASSAQAPTQYF | TGTGCCAGCAGTGCGCAGGCCCCTACGCAGTATTTT
TRBJ2-2 | . | many | TRBV7-6 | CASSLMVRQPNTGELFF | TGTGCCAGCAGCTTAATGGTTAGGCAGCCTAACACCGGGGAGCTGTTTTTT
TRBJ2-3 | . | many | TRBV3-1 | CASSSVGDTQYF | TGTGCCAGCAGCTCAGTGGGAGATACGCAGTATTTT
TRBJ2-2 | TRBD1 | many | TRBV7-2 | CASSSQGGTGELFF | TGTGCCAGCAGCTCACAGGGGGGAACCGGGGAGCTGTTTTTT
TRBJ1-2 | TRBD1 | many | TRBV28 | CASSLFPGGRGYTF | TGTGCCAGCAGTTTATTCCCAGGGGGGAGGGGCTACACCTTC
TRBJ2-1 | TRBD2 | many | TRBV13 | CASTTYSKTSAFPFF | TGTGCCAGCACCACCTACTCTAAAACTAGCGCCTTTCCGTTCTTC
TRBJ2-3 | . | few | TRBV29-1 | CSVGAGVGTDTQYF | TGCAGCGTGGGGGCGGGAGTTGGCACAGATACGCAGTATTTT
TRBJ1-1 | . | many | TRBV2 | CASKVATEAFF | TGTGCCAGCAAGGTTGCCACTGAAGCTTTCTTT
TRBJ2-7 | TRBD1 | many | TRBV29-1 | CSVGTGIYEQYF | TGCAGCGTTGGGACAGGGATTTACGAGCAGTACTTC
TRBJ2-1 | TRBD2 | many | TRBV7-3 | CASSGYGTSVALGQFF | TGTGCCAGCAGTGGCTACGGGACTAGCGTCGCCCTTGGGCAGTTCTTC
TRBJ2-7 | . | . | TRBV6-5 | CASSYLGFSYEQYF | TGTGCCAGCAGTTACCTCGGTTTCTCCTACGAGCAGTACTTC